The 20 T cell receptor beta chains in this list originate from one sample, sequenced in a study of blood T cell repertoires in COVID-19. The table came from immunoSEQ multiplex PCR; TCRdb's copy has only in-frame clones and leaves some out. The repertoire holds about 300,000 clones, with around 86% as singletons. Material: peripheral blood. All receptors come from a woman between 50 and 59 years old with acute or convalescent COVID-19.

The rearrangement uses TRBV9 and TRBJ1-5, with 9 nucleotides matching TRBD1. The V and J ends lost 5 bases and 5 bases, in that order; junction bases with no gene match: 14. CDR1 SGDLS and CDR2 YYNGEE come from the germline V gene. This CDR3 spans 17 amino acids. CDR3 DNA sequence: TGTGCCAGCAGTGCCGGGACAGGGCCCCTTGAGGATCAGCCCCAGCATTTT. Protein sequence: CASSAGTGPLEDQPQHF.

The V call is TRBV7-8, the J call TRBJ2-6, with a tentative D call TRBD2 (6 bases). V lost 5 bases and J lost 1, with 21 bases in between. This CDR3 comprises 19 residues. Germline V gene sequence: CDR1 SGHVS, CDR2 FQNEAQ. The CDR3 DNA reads TGTGCCAGCAGCCGACCAACCGGGACTTCCGTTTCTGGGGCCAACGTCCTGACTTTC. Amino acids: CASSRPTGTSVSGANVLTF.

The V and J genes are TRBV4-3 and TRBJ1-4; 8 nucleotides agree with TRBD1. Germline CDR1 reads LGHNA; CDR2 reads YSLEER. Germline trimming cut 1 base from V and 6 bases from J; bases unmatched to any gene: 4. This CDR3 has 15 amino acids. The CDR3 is CASSQVQGADEKLFF. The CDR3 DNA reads TGCGCCAGCAGCCAAGTTCAGGGGGCAGATGAAAAACTGTTTTTT.

The CDR3 loop is CASSAVGGDQPQHF. The CDR3 bases are TGTGCCAGCTCCGCGGTGGGGGGAGATCAGCCCCAGCATTTT. The V and J genes are TRBV18 and TRBJ1-5; tentatively, D is TRBD1 (5 bases). The CDR3 spans 14 residues. The germline V gene encodes CDR1 KGHSH and CDR2 LQKENI. Trimming took 6 bases from V and 5 from J, leaving 14 bases between them.

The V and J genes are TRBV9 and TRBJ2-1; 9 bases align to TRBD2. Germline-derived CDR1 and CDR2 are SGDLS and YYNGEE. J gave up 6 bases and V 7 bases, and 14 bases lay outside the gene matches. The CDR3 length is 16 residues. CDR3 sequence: CASSKDTSGFRNEQFF. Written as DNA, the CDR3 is TGTGCCAGCTCAAAAGACACTAGCGGGTTCCGCAATGAGCAGTTCTTC.

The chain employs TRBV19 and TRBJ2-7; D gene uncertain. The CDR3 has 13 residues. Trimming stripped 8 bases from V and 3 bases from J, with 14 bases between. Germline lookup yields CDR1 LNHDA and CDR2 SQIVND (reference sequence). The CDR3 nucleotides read TGTGCCAGTTCCCGATCGGTCGGCTACGAGCAGTACTTC. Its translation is CASSRSVGYEQYF.

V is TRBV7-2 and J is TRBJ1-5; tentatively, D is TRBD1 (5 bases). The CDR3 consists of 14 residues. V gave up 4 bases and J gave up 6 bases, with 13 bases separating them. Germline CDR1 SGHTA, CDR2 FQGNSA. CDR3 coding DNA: TGTGCCAGCAGCTCCCTTTCAGGGCCTCAGCCCCAGCATTTT. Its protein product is CASSSLSGPQPQHF.

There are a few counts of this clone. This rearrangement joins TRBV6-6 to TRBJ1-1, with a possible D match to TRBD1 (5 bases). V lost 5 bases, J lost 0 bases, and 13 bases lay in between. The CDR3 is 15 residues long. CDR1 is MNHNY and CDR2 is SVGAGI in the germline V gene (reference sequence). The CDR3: CASSNGHFMNTEAFF. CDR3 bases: TGTGCCAGCAGTAACGGACACTTCATGAACACTGAAGCTTTCTTT.

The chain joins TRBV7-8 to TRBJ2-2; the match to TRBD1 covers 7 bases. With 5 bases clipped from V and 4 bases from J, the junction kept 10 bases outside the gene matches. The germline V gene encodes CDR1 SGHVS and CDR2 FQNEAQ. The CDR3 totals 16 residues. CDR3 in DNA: TGTGCCAGCAGCGCCGTAACAGGGGCCATCACCGGGGAGCTGTTTTTT. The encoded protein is CASSAVTGAITGELFF.

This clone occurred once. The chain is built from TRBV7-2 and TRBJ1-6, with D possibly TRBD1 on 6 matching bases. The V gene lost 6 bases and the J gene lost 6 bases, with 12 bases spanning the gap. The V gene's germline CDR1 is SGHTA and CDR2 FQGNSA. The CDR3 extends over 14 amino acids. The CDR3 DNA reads TGTGCCAGCAGTTACAGGGACCTTAATTCACCCCTCCACTTT. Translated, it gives CASSYRDLNSPLHF.

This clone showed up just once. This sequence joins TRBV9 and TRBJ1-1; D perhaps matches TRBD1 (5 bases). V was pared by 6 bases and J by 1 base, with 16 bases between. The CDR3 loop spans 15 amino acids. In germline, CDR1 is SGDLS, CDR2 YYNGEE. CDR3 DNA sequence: TGTGCCAGCACCCTAGGGGCGGGGGAGAACACTGAAGCTTTCTTT. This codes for CASTLGAGENTEAFF.

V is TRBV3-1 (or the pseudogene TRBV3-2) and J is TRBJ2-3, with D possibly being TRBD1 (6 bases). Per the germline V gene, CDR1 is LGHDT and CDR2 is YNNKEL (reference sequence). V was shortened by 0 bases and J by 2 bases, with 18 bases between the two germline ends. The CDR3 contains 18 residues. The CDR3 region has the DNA TGTGCCAGCAGCCAAGATAAGGGACACATTTATTACACAGATACGCAGTATTTT. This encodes CASSQDKGHIYYTDTQYF.

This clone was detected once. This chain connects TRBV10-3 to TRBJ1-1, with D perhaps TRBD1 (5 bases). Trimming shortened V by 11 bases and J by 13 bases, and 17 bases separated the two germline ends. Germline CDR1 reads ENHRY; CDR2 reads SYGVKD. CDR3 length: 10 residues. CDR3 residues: CAARWGEVFF. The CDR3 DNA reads TGTGCCGCAAGGTGGGGGGAGGTTTTCTTT.

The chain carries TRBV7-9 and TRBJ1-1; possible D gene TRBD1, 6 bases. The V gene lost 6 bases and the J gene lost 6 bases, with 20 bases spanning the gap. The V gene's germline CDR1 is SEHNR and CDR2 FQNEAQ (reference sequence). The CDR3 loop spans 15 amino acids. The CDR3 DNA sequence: TGTGCCAGCAGTCCGATTGCCTACAGGGACGCTGAAGCTTTCTTT. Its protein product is CASSPIAYRDAEAFF.

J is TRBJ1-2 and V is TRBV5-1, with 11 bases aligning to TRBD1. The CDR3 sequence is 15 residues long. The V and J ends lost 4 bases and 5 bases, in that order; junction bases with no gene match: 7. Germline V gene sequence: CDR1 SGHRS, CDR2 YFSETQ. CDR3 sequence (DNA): TGCGCCAGCAGCCCCGGGACAGGGGGGGGTTATGGCTACACCTTC. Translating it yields CASSPGTGGGYGYTF.

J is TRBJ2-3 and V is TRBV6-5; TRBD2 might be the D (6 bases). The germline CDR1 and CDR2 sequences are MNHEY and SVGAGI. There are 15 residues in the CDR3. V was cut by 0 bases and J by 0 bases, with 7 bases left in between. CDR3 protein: CASSYSGTSTDTQYF. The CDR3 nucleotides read TGTGCCAGCAGTTACTCTGGGACTAGCACAGATACGCAGTATTTT.

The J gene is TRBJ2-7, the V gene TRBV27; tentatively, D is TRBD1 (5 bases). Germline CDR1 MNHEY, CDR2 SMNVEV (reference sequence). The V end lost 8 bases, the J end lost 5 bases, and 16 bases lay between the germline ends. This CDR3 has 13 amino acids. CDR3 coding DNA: TGTGCCAGCTCTCCAGGGTCTCGAGACGAGCAGTACTTC. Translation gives CASSPGSRDEQYF.

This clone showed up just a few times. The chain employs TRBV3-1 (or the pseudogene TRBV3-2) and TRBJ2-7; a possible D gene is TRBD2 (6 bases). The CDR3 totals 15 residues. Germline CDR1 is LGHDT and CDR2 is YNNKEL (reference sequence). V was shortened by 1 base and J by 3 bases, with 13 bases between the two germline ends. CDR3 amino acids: CASSQVGGWVYEQYF. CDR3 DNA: TGTGCCAGCAGCCAAGTTGGAGGGTGGGTCTACGAGCAGTACTTC.

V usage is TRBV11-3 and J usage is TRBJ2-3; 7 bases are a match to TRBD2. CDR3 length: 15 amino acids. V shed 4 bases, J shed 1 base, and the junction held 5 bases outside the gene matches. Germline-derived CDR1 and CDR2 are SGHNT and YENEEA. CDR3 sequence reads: CASSWGGSGTDTQYF. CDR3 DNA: TGTGCCAGCAGCTGGGGGGGATCTGGCACAGATACGCAGTATTTT.

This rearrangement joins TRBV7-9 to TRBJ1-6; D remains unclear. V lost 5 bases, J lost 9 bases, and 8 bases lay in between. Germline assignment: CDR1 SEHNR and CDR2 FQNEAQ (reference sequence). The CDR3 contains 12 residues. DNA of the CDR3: TGTGCCAGCAGCCGTCACGGTTCACCCCTCCACTTT. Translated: CASSRHGSPLHF.